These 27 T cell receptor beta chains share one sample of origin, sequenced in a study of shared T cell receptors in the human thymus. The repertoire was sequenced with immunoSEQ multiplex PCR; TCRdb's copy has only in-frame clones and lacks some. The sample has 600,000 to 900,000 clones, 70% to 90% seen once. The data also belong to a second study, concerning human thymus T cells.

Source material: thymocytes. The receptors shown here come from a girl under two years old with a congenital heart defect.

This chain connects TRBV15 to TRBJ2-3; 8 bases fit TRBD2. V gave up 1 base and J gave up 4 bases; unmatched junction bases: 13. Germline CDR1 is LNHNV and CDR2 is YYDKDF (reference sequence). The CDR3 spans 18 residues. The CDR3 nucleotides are TGTGCCACCAGCAGAGGGGTTGGCGGGGGGCCCAAACCAGATACGCAGTATTTT. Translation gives CATSRGVGGGPKPDTQYF.

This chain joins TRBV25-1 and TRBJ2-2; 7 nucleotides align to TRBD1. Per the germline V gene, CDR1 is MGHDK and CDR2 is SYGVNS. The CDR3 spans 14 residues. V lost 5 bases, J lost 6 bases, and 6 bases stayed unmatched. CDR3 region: CASSRGRSAGELFF. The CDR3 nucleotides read TGTGCCAGCAGTAGGGGGCGAAGCGCCGGGGAGCTGTTTTTT.

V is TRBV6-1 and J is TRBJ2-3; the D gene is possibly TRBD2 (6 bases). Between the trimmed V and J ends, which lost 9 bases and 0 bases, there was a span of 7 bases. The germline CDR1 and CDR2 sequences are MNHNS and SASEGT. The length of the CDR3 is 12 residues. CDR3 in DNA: TGTGCCAGTGGAGGGAGCACAGATACGCAGTATTTT. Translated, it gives CASGGSTDTQYF.

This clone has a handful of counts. The CDR3 bases are TGTGCCACCAGCAGAAGACAGGGAGAGGGAAGAAATACGCAGTATTTT. Encoded protein: CATSRRQGEGRNTQYF. J is TRBJ2-3 and V is TRBV15, with TRBD1 matching 7 bases. Trimming took 2 bases from V and 7 from J; bases not matched to a gene: 12. The CDR3 spans 16 residues. CDR1 and CDR2 (germline): LNHNV, YYDKDF (reference sequence).

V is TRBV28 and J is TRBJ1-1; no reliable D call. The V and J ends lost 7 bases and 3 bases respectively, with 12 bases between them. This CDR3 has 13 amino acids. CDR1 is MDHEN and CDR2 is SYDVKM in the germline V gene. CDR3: CASTGSLDTEAFF. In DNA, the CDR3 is TGTGCCAGCACGGGGAGTCTGGACACTGAAGCTTTCTTT.

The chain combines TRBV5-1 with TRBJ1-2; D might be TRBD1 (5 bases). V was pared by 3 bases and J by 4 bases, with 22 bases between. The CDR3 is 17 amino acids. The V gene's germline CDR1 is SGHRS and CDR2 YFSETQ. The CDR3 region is CASSYGGLLKKIYGYTF. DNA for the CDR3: TGCGCCAGCAGCTACGGGGGGTTATTGAAGAAGATCTATGGCTACACCTTC.

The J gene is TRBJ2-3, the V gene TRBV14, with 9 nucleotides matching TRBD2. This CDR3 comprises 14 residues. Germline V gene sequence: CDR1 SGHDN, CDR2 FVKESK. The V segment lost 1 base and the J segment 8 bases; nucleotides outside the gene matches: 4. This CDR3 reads CASSQGRGGITQYF. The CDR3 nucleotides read TGTGCCAGCAGCCAAGGGCGGGGGGGGATTACGCAGTATTTT.

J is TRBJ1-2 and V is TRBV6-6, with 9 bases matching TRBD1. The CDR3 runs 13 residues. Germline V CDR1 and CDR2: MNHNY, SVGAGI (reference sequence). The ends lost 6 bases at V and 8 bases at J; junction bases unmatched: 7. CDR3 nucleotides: TGTGCCAGCAGGGGACAGGGTCTCGAGGGCTACACCTTC. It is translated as CASRGQGLEGYTF.

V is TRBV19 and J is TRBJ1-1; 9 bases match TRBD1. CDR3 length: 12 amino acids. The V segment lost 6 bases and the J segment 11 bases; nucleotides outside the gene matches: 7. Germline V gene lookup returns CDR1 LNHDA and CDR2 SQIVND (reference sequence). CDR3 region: CASSTGGSSAFF. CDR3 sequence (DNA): TGTGCCAGTAGCACAGGGGGCAGTTCGGCTTTCTTT.

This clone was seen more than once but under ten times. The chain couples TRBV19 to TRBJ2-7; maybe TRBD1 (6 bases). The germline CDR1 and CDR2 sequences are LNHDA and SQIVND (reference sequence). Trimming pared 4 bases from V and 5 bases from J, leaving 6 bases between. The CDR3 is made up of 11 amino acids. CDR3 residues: CASSTGDEQYF. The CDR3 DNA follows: TGTGCCAGTAGTACAGGGGACGAGCAGTACTTC.

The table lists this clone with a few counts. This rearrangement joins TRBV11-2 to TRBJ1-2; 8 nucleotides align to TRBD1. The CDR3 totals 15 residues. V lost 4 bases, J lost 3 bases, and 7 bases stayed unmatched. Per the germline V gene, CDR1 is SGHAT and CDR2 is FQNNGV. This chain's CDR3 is CASSSGQGDDYGYTF. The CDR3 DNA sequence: TGTGCCAGCAGCTCCGGACAGGGAGACGACTATGGCTACACCTTC.

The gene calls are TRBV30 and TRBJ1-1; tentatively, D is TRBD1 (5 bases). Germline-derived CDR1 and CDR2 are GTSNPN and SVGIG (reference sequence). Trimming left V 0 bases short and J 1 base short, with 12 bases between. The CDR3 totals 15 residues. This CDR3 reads CAWSVGREGNTEAFF. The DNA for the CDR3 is TGTGCCTGGAGTGTGGGACGGGAGGGGAACACTGAAGCTTTCTTT.

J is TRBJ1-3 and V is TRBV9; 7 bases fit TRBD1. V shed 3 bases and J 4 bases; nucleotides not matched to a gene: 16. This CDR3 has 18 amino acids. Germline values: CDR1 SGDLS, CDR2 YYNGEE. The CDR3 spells CASSGSDRRKDSGNTIYF. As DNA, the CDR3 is TGTGCCAGCAGCGGCTCGGACAGGAGAAAGGATTCCGGAAACACCATATATTTT.

In DNA form, the CDR3 reads TGTGCCAGCAGCTTATCCGGGACAGAAACAAAGGGGCAGTTCTTC. This translates into CASSLSGTETKGQFF. This chain connects TRBV7-9 to TRBJ2-1; 7 nucleotides line up with TRBD1. The CDR3 spans 15 residues. Germline V gene sequence: CDR1 SEHNR, CDR2 FQNEAQ (reference sequence). The ends lost 2 bases at V and 12 bases at J; junction bases unmatched: 13. The full variable domain, with the rest looked up from reference TRBV7-9 and TRBJ2-1, is DTGVSQNPRHKITKRGQNVTFRCDPISEHNRLYWYRQTLGQGPEFLTYFQNEAQLEKSRLLSDRFSAERPKGSFSTLEIQRTEQGDSAMYLCASSLSGTETKGQFFGPGTRLTVL.

The CDR3 coding sequence is TGTGCCAGCAGTGCGCCCCGACGGCGGACAGGGGGGAATTCACCCCTCCACTTT. It is translated as CASSAPRRRTGGNSPLHF. This sequence joins TRBV6-1 and TRBJ1-6; TRBD1 agrees at 10 bases. With V trimmed by 4 bases and J by 7 bases, 13 bases remained unmatched. The CDR3 spans 18 residues. The germline V gene encodes CDR1 MNHNS and CDR2 SASEGT.

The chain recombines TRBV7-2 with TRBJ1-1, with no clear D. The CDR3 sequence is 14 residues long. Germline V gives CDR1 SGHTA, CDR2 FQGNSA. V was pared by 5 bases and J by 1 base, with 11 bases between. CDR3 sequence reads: CASSAKVANTEAFF. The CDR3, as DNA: TGTGCCAGCAGCGCTAAAGTCGCGAACACTGAAGCTTTCTTT.

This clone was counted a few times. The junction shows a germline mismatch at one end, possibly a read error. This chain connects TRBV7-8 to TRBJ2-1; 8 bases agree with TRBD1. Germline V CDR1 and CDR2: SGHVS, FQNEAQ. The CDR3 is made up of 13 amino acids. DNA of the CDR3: TGTGCCAGCAGGACAGGGGTCCCGAATGGGCAGTTCTTC. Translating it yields CASRTGVPNGQFF.

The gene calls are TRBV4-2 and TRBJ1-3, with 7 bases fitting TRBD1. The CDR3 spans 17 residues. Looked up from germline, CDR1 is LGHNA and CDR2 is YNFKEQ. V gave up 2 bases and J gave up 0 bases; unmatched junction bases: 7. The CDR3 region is CASSQPPGQSSGNTIYF. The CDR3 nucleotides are TGTGCCAGCAGCCAACCCCCGGGACAGAGCTCTGGAAACACCATATATTTT.

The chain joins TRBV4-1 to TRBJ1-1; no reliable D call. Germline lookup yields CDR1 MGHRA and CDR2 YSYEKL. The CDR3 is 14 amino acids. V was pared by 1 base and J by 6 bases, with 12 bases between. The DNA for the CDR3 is TGCGCCAGCAGCCAAGGGAGGGCGAGGCCTGAAGCTTTCTTT. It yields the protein CASSQGRARPEAFF.

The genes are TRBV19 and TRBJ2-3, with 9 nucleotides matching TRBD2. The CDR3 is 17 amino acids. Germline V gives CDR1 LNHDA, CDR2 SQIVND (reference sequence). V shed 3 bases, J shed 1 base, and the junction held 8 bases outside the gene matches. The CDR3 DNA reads TGTGCCAGTAGTATGACTAGCGGAACCTCTGGCACAGATACGCAGTATTTT. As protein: CASSMTSGTSGTDTQYF.

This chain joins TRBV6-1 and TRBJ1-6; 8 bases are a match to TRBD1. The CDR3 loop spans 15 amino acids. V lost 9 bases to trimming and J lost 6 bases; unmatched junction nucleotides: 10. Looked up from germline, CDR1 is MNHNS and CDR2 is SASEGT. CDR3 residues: CASRPGTGPNSPLHF. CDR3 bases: TGTGCCAGTCGCCCCGGGACAGGCCCTAATTCACCCCTCCACTTT.

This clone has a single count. The CDR3 DNA reads as TGTGCCAGCAGCTTCGGAGTCTATTCCCACTACGAGCAGTACTTC. Its protein product is CASSFGVYSHYEQYF. This chain uses TRBV7-2 with TRBJ2-7; unclear D gene. CDR1 is SGHTA and CDR2 is FQGNSA in the germline V gene. The CDR3 runs 15 residues. The V and J ends lost 3 bases and 3 bases respectively, with 15 bases between them.

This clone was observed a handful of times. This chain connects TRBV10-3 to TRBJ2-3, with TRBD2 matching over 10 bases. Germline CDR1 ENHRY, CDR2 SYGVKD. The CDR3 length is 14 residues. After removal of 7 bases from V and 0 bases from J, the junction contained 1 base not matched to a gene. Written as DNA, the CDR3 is TGTGCCATCAAGGGACTAGCGAGCACAGATACGCAGTATTTT. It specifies CAIKGLASTDTQYF.

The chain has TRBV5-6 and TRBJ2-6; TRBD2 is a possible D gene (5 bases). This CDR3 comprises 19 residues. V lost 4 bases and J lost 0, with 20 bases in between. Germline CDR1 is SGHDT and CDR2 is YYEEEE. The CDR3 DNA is TGTGCCAGCAGCCTTGTAGAGGGTAAGATAGACTCTGGGGCCAACGTCCTGACTTTC. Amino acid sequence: CASSLVEGKIDSGANVLTF. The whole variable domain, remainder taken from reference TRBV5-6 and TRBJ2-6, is DAGVTQSPTHLIKTRGQQVTLRCSPKSGHDTVSWYQQALGQGPQFIFQYYEEEERQRGNFPDRFSGHQFPNYSSELNVNALLLGDSALYLCASSLVEGKIDSGANVLTFGAGSRLTVL.

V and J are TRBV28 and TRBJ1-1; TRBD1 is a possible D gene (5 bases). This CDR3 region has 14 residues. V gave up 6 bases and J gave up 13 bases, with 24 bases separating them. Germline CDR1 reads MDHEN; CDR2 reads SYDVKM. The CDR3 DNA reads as TGTGCCAGCAGCTGCGACCAGGGAGGTTCGGACGGTTTCTTT. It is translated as CASSCDQGGSDGFF.

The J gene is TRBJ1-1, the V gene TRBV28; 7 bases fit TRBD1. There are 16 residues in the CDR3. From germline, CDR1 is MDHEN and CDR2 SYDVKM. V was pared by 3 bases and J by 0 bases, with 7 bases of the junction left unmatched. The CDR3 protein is CASSFPTTGVNTEAFF. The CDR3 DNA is TGTGCCAGCAGTTTCCCCACAACAGGGGTGAACACTGAAGCTTTCTTT.

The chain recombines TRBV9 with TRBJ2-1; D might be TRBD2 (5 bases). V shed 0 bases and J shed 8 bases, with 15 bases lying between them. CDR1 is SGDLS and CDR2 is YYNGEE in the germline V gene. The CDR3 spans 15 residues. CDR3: CASSVGAGSMDEQFF. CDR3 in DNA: TGTGCCAGCAGCGTAGGGGCGGGCAGCATGGATGAGCAGTTCTTC.